Listed below are T cell receptor beta chains from one sample, sequenced in a study of T cell repertoires in cytomegalovirus infection. Their target antigens are unknown. TCRdb analysed the reads with MiXCR anew, one entry per CDR3 protein. The profile shows approximately 110,000 distinct CDR3 sequences, more than 30% of them singletons. Sequenced material: CD8+ T cells from cultured PBMCs, taken from culture after CMV antigen stimulation. The origin of the receptors is a human donor in good health (CMV status not recorded). Some clones in this sample may be carry-over from other donors' samples. Both conserved end residues are part of each CDR3. A D gene is named only where the DNA matches it firmly. The size entry is marked missing in some rows and otherwise reads once, few, many or a size class.

j_call	v_call	d_call	clone_size	cdr3_nt	cdr3_aa
TRBJ1-2	TRBV28	NA	NA	TGTGCCAGCAGTTTTGATCAGGACCTTAACTATGGCTACACCTTC	CASSFDQDLNYGYTF
TRBJ2-1	TRBV24-1	TRBD1	NA	TGTGCCACCAGTGATTTGGGACAGGGCCATGAGCAGTTCTTC	CATSDLGQGHEQFF
TRBJ2-3	TRBV7-6	TRBD2	NA	TGTGCCAGCAGCTCCCCACGGGGGGAAAAAGGAGATACGCAGTATTTT	CASSSPRGEKGDTQYF
TRBJ2-1	TRBV7-8	NA	NA	TGTGCCAGCAGCCTCTACTTAGCCTCCTACAATGAGCAGTTCTTC	CASSLYLASYNEQFF
TRBJ2-3	TRBV12-3/TRBV12-4	NA	many	TGTGCCAGCAGTTTAGTGGCTAGCACAGATACGCAGTATTTT	CASSLVASTDTQYF
TRBJ1-1	TRBV12-3/TRBV12-4	NA	few	TGTGCCAGCAGTTTTGTGGGGACCACTGAAGCTTTCTTT	CASSFVGTTEAFF
TRBJ2-1	TRBV9	NA	few	TGTGCCAGCAGCGCCTCAGGGAACGTCAATGAGCAGTTCTTC	CASSASGNVNEQFF
TRBJ1-1	TRBV7-2	NA	few	TGTGCCAGCAGCTTCTCGCTAACAGGGACCACTGAAGCTTTCTTT	CASSFSLTGTTEAFF
TRBJ1-1	TRBV5-1	TRBD1	NA	TGCGCCAGCAGCTGGAGACAGGGTGGGACTGAAGCTTTCTTT	CASSWRQGGTEAFF
TRBJ2-1	TRBV7-9	TRBD2	NA	TGTGCCAGCAGCTTAACGGGGGGGCCGATTAATGAGCAGTTCTTC	CASSLTGGPINEQFF
TRBJ2-1	TRBV20-1	TRBD2	NA	TGCAGTGCCCGTCTTGTGGGCCGAGCGGGGGGCGAATACAATGAGCAGTTCTTC	CSARLVGRAGGEYNEQFF
TRBJ2-2	TRBV7-9	NA	many	TGTGCCAGCATCCGGCCTCCAGCGCCCGGGGAGCTGTTTTTT	CASIRPPAPGELFF
TRBJ1-1	TRBV19	TRBD1	NA	TGTGCCAGTAGTTCGGGACAGTTGAACACTGAAGCTTTCTTT	CASSSGQLNTEAFF
TRBJ2-6	TRBV7-6	NA	many	TGTGCCAGCAGCGGCGGGACACAAGTCTCTGGGGCCAACGTCCTGACTTTC	CASSGGTQVSGANVLTF
TRBJ2-4	TRBV2	TRBD1	NA	TGTGCCAGCAGTGATAAGACAGGGGCCACTCAGTACTTC	CASSDKTGATQYF
TRBJ2-3	TRBV6-1	TRBD2	NA	TGTGCCAGCAGTTACGGATTAGCGGGGAGTACAGATACGCAGTATTTT	CASSYGLAGSTDTQYF
TRBJ2-7	TRBV12-3/TRBV12-4	TRBD2	NA	TGTGCCAGCAGTTTCGGGACTAGCGGGGGCTACGAGCAGTACTTC	CASSFGTSGGYEQYF
TRBJ2-5	TRBV6-5	NA	NA	TGTGCCAGCAGTTACTCGAGGCGAGAGACCCAGTACTTC	CASSYSRRETQYF
TRBJ1-2	TRBV7-9	NA	few	TGTGCCAGCAGCTATCGAGAACAGGGAACTTTAGGGGACTATGGCTACACCTTC	CASSYREQGTLGDYGYTF
TRBJ1-5	TRBV7-6	NA	few	TGTGCCAGCAGCTTAGTGGAGGGCGATCAGCCCCAGCATTTT	CASSLVEGDQPQHF
TRBJ2-7	TRBV29-1	NA	NA	TGCAGCGTTGAAGCCCGGTCTGTAGAGGGGTACGAGCAGTACTTC	CSVEARSVEGYEQYF
TRBJ2-3	TRBV6-1	NA	many	TGTGCCAGCAGTGAAGAACCCGTGAATACGCAGTATTTT	CASSEEPVNTQYF